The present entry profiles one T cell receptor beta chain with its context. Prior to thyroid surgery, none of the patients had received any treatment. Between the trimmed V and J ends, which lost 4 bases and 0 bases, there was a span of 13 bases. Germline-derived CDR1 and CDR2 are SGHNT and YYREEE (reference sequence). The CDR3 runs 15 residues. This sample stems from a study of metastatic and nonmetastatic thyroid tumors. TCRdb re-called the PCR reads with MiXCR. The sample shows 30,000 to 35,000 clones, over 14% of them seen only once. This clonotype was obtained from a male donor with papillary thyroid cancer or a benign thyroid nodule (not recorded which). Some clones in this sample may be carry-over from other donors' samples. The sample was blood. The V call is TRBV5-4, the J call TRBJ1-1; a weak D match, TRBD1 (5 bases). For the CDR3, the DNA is TGTGCCAGCAGCCCAAAGGGGATTATGAACACTGAAGCTTTCTTT. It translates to CASSPKGIMNTEAFF.